This is a list of T cell receptor beta chains from one sample in a study of beta chain features in type 1 diabetes. Repertoires were generated with immunoSEQ multiplex PCR, while TCRdb's copy carries only in-frame clones and drops some. The table shows around 190,000 clones, with 10% to 15% occurring only once. Sequenced sample: central memory CD4+ T cells from blood. The receptors were sampled from a woman younger than 35 in good health. CDR3s include the opening cysteine and the closing phenylalanine or tryptophan. D genes are given only for firm matches. Expanded clones are given a class, and other clones once, few, many or no size at all.

CDR3nt: TGTGCCAGCAGTTACTCAGGGGACTCCGCTGAAGCTTTCTTT; CDR3aa: CASSYSGDSAEAFF; d_gene: -; j_gene: TRBJ1-1; len: 14; abundance: few; v_gene: TRBV6-5
CDR3nt: TGCAGCGCTTCCCAGGGGACAGGAGAAAAACTGTTTTTT; CDR3aa: CSASQGTGEKLFF; d_gene: TRBD1; j_gene: TRBJ1-4; len: 13; abundance: once; v_gene: TRBV29-1
CDR3nt: TGTGCCAGCAGCGTAGCTCTGACACTCTCGGCAGATACGCAGTATTTT; CDR3aa: CASSVALTLSADTQYF; d_gene: -; j_gene: TRBJ2-3; len: 16; abundance: few; v_gene: TRBV9
CDR3nt: TGTGCCAGCAACCCGGAGACAGCCCACCGGGAGCTGTTTTTT; CDR3aa: CASNPETAHRELFF; d_gene: -; j_gene: TRBJ2-2; len: 14; abundance: -; v_gene: TRBV6-6
CDR3nt: TGTGCCAGCAGCGTAGAGACAGCAACTGAAGCTTTCTTT; CDR3aa: CASSVETATEAFF; d_gene: -; j_gene: TRBJ1-1; len: 13; abundance: -; v_gene: TRBV9
CDR3nt: TGTGCCAGCAGCCTAGAGACTCTACAAGAGACCCAGTACTTC; CDR3aa: CASSLETLQETQYF; d_gene: -; j_gene: TRBJ2-5; len: 14; abundance: -; v_gene: TRBV7-9
CDR3nt: TGTGCCAGCAGATATACAGTAAGCTCCTACGAGCAGTACTTC; CDR3aa: CASRYTVSSYEQYF; d_gene: -; j_gene: TRBJ2-7; len: 14; abundance: few; v_gene: TRBV6-5
CDR3nt: TGTGCCTGGACACCATCAGGGACAGATACGCAGTATTTT; CDR3aa: CAWTPSGTDTQYF; d_gene: -; j_gene: TRBJ2-3; len: 13; abundance: few; v_gene: TRBV30
CDR3nt: TGTGCCAGCAGTTACAGGGGGCTGGGGACTGAAGCTTTCTTT; CDR3aa: CASSYRGLGTEAFF; d_gene: TRBD1; j_gene: TRBJ1-1; len: 14; abundance: few; v_gene: TRBV27
CDR3nt: TGTGCCAGCTACCGGGGGAGAACGGACGGGGAGCTGTTTTTT; CDR3aa: CASYRGRTDGELFF; d_gene: -; j_gene: TRBJ2-2; len: 14; abundance: -; v_gene: TRBV6-5
CDR3nt: TGCGCCAGCGTGTCTACCGGGTCCGCAACTTACAATGAGCAGTTCTTC; CDR3aa: CASVSTGSATYNEQFF; d_gene: -; j_gene: TRBJ2-1; len: 16; abundance: -; v_gene: TRBV5-1
CDR3nt: TGTGCCAGCAGTTTTCAGCTAGCGGGTTCCTACGAGCAGTACTTC; CDR3aa: CASSFQLAGSYEQYF; d_gene: TRBD2; j_gene: TRBJ2-7; len: 15; abundance: -; v_gene: TRBV28
CDR3nt: TGTGCCTGGAGTCGAATCGGACAGGGGGCGCGCAATGAGCAGTTCTTC; CDR3aa: CAWSRIGQGARNEQFF; d_gene: TRBD1; j_gene: TRBJ2-1; len: 16; abundance: few; v_gene: TRBV30
CDR3nt: TGTGCCAGCAGCTCCCGAGACAGGACACCGTTGGAGCTGTTTTTT; CDR3aa: CASSSRDRTPLELFF; d_gene: -; j_gene: TRBJ2-2; len: 15; abundance: -; v_gene: TRBV7-6
CDR3nt: TGTGCCTGGAGTGTACTTGGGACAGGGCCCTACGAGCAGTACTTC; CDR3aa: CAWSVLGTGPYEQYF; d_gene: TRBD1; j_gene: TRBJ2-7; len: 15; abundance: -; v_gene: TRBV30
CDR3nt: TGCAGCGTTGAAGAACAGGGATCGGGTTATGGCTACACCTTC; CDR3aa: CSVEEQGSGYGYTF; d_gene: -; j_gene: TRBJ1-2; len: 14; abundance: few; v_gene: TRBV29-1
CDR3nt: TGTGCCAGCAGCTTCGCGGGAGTTACCGGGGAGCTGTTTTTT; CDR3aa: CASSFAGVTGELFF; d_gene: TRBD2; j_gene: TRBJ2-2; len: 14; abundance: -; v_gene: TRBV7-2
CDR3nt: TGTGCCTGGAGTTTGGGGCTCCATGGCTACACCTTC; CDR3aa: CAWSLGLHGYTF; d_gene: -; j_gene: TRBJ1-2; len: 12; abundance: few; v_gene: TRBV30
CDR3nt: TGTGCCAGCAGCCCCAGGGTTTCCTACGAGCAGTACTTC; CDR3aa: CASSPRVSYEQYF; d_gene: -; j_gene: TRBJ2-7; len: 13; abundance: -; v_gene: TRBV5-4
CDR3nt: TGTGCCAGCAGTGAAGCTGACAGCTATTATGCTGGCTACACCTTC; CDR3aa: CASSEADSYYAGYTF; d_gene: -; j_gene: TRBJ1-2; len: 15; abundance: -; v_gene: TRBV2
CDR3nt: TGTGCCAGCAGGCAAACCGGGACTAGCTACGAGCAGTACTTC; CDR3aa: CASRQTGTSYEQYF; d_gene: TRBD2; j_gene: TRBJ2-7; len: 14; abundance: few; v_gene: TRBV6-6
CDR3nt: TGTGCCAGCAGCTTCCTCAGGGAGACCCAGTACTTC; CDR3aa: CASSFLRETQYF; d_gene: -; j_gene: TRBJ2-5; len: 12; abundance: many; v_gene: TRBV7-2
CDR3nt: TGTGCCAGCAGCCCGACAGGGAGCTCCTACAATGAGCAGTTCTTC; CDR3aa: CASSPTGSSYNEQFF; d_gene: TRBD1; j_gene: TRBJ2-1; len: 15; abundance: -; v_gene: TRBV9
CDR3nt: TGTGCCAGCAGGCCGGGGACGAACACCGGGGAGCTGTTTTTT; CDR3aa: CASRPGTNTGELFF; d_gene: -; j_gene: TRBJ2-2; len: 14; abundance: -; v_gene: TRBV2
CDR3nt: TGTGCCAGCAGCCCAGGACTAGCGGGGATCACAGATACGCAGTATTTT; CDR3aa: CASSPGLAGITDTQYF; d_gene: TRBD2; j_gene: TRBJ2-3; len: 16; abundance: -; v_gene: TRBV6-6
CDR3nt: TGTGCCAGTAGTATACTGACAGGAGACAACACTGAAGCTTTCTTT; CDR3aa: CASSILTGDNTEAFF; d_gene: -; j_gene: TRBJ1-1; len: 15; abundance: -; v_gene: TRBV19
CDR3nt: TGTGCCAGCGGACCCCGACAGGGGACCTACGAGCAGTACTTC; CDR3aa: CASGPRQGTYEQYF; d_gene: TRBD1; j_gene: TRBJ2-7; len: 14; abundance: few; v_gene: TRBV6-5
CDR3nt: TGTGCCAGCAGCTTAGCTTTGGAGTACCAAGAGACCCAGTACTTC; CDR3aa: CASSLALEYQETQYF; d_gene: -; j_gene: TRBJ2-5; len: 15; abundance: few; v_gene: TRBV7-9
CDR3nt: TGTGCCAGCAGCCGGATAGACACCCTCTACACCTTC; CDR3aa: CASSRIDTLYTF; d_gene: -; j_gene: TRBJ1-2; len: 12; abundance: few; v_gene: TRBV9
CDR3nt: TGCGCCAGCAGCTTGGGGACAGGGGACACCGGGGAGCTGTTTTTT; CDR3aa: CASSLGTGDTGELFF; d_gene: TRBD1; j_gene: TRBJ2-2; len: 15; abundance: few; v_gene: TRBV5-1
CDR3nt: TGTGCCAGCAGTTACGGACAGTTCTACGAGCAGTACTTC; CDR3aa: CASSYGQFYEQYF; d_gene: -; j_gene: TRBJ2-7; len: 13; abundance: -; v_gene: TRBV6-5
CDR3nt: TGTGCCAGCTCACCGGACAGGGCGGCGGGCTACACCTTC; CDR3aa: CASSPDRAAGYTF; d_gene: TRBD1; j_gene: TRBJ1-2; len: 13; abundance: -; v_gene: TRBV18
CDR3nt: TGCGCCAGCAGCAAGGCATTTGGACAAACCTACAATGAGCAGTTCTTC; CDR3aa: CASSKAFGQTYNEQFF; d_gene: -; j_gene: TRBJ2-1; len: 16; abundance: -; v_gene: TRBV5-1
CDR3nt: TGTGCCTGGAGTCAAGGACTAGCGGGGGCAGCCTACGAGCAGTACTTC; CDR3aa: CAWSQGLAGAAYEQYF; d_gene: TRBD2; j_gene: TRBJ2-7; len: 16; abundance: -; v_gene: TRBV30
CDR3nt: TGTGCCAGCAGCTCGCGGACAAGGCGGAACATTCAGTACTTC; CDR3aa: CASSSRTRRNIQYF; d_gene: -; j_gene: TRBJ2-4; len: 14; abundance: -; v_gene: TRBV11-2
CDR3nt: TGTGCCAGCAGGGGGACAGGCTCCATTTCAGATACGCAGTATTTT; CDR3aa: CASRGTGSISDTQYF; d_gene: TRBD1; j_gene: TRBJ2-3; len: 15; abundance: -; v_gene: TRBV6-6
CDR3nt: TGTGCCAGCAGCGAGGGACAGGGATTTTATGGCTACACCTTC; CDR3aa: CASSEGQGFYGYTF; d_gene: TRBD1; j_gene: TRBJ1-2; len: 14; abundance: many; v_gene: TRBV7-9
CDR3nt: TGTGCCAGCACCCCAGACAGAGTCTATGGCTACACCTTC; CDR3aa: CASTPDRVYGYTF; d_gene: -; j_gene: TRBJ1-2; len: 13; abundance: -; v_gene: TRBV28
CDR3nt: TGTGCCAGCAGCCCCCTATCCACAGTACCCTCTGGGGCCAACGTCCTGACTTTC; CDR3aa: CASSPLSTVPSGANVLTF; d_gene: -; j_gene: TRBJ2-6; len: 18; abundance: -; v_gene: TRBV7-6
CDR3nt: TGCAGCGTAACTAGCGGAAGCTACGAGCAGTACTTC; CDR3aa: CSVTSGSYEQYF; d_gene: TRBD2; j_gene: TRBJ2-7; len: 12; abundance: -; v_gene: TRBV29-1
CDR3nt: TGCAGTGTCCCTTTCAATCAGCCCCAGCATTTT; CDR3aa: CSVPFNQPQHF; d_gene: -; j_gene: TRBJ1-5; len: 11; abundance: few; v_gene: TRBV20-1
CDR3nt: TGTGCCAGCAGTTTAAAACGACAGCTGAACACTGAAGCTTTCTTT; CDR3aa: CASSLKRQLNTEAFF; d_gene: -; j_gene: TRBJ1-1; len: 15; abundance: -; v_gene: TRBV28
CDR3nt: TGTGCCAGCTCACCGATGGGAGGTTTCAATTCCTACGAGCAGTACTTC; CDR3aa: CASSPMGGFNSYEQYF; d_gene: -; j_gene: TRBJ2-7; len: 16; abundance: -; v_gene: TRBV18
CDR3nt: TGTGCCAGCAGCTACGCGACAGGGAGGGAGACCCAGTACTTC; CDR3aa: CASSYATGRETQYF; d_gene: -; j_gene: TRBJ2-5; len: 14; abundance: -; v_gene: TRBV11-2
CDR3nt: TGTGCCAGCTCGCGGGACTACACAAGATACTACAATGAGCAGTTCTTC; CDR3aa: CASSRDYTRYYNEQFF; d_gene: TRBD2; j_gene: TRBJ2-1; len: 16; abundance: -; v_gene: TRBV18
CDR3nt: TGTGCCAGCAGCGCCGACAGGGGAGGAAAGACCCAGTACTTC; CDR3aa: CASSADRGGKTQYF; d_gene: TRBD1; j_gene: TRBJ2-5; len: 14; abundance: few; v_gene: TRBV7-2
CDR3nt: TGTGCCAGCAGCTCCACATCCTACCAGGGGCGCGAGCAGTACTTC; CDR3aa: CASSSTSYQGREQYF; d_gene: -; j_gene: TRBJ2-7; len: 15; abundance: few; v_gene: TRBV28